This passage covers 5 T cell receptor beta chains from one sample sequenced in a study of tumor-infiltrating lymphocytes in primary liver carcinoma. The input was about 490 ng total RNA; TCR beta cDNA was made from it with a constant-region primer. Researchers made the TCR beta libraries by running three nested multiplex PCR rounds with slightly modified ARM-PCR. PCR rounds one and two used TRBV1-TRBV30 forward primers with a C-beta reverse primer for 9 to 10 cycles each. One entry per CDR3 protein results from TCRdb running MiXCR on the multiplex PCR reads. The sample contains more than 100,000 distinct CDR3 sequences, roughly 70% of which appear only once. For each extraction, RNA and DNA were obtained together from about 21-30 mg of unsorted bulk tissue. The specimen was tumor-adjacent normal liver tissue. The origin of the receptors is a woman aged 60-75 years with primary liver carcinoma and hepatitis B virus infection.

This clonotype turned up a few times. The chain combines TRBV7-2 with TRBJ2-7, with D perhaps matching TRBD2 (6 bases). The CDR3 is made up of 12 amino acids. The V end was cut by 2 bases, the J end by 6 bases, with 8 bases between. The germline gives CDR1 SGHTA, CDR2 FQGNSA. The CDR3 region is CASSLTGAEQYF. CDR3 in DNA: TGTGCCAGCAGCTTAACGGGAGCCGAGCAGTACTTC.

To note about this clonotype: The CDR3 carries no conserved terminal phenylalanine or tryptophan, so it likely arises from a read error. The DNA is left out, because the CDR3 cannot be placed on it with certainty; the CDR3 is given as TCRdb lists it. The chain employs TRBV11-2 and TRBJ2-5; the DNA was not used to check the table's D call, TRBD2. The CDR3 sequence runs 18 residues, both termini included. The germline gives CDR1 SGHAT, CDR2 FQNNGV. This CDR3 reads CASSLNPPRTAPGETQYL.

About this clonotype itself: A much bigger clone sits one base away, suggesting this may be a read error. The chain recombines TRBV5-1 with TRBJ2-1; 7 nucleotides agree with TRBD1. CDR3 length equals 14 residues. Germline CDR1 reads SGHRS; CDR2 reads YFSETQ. The V segment lost 7 bases and the J segment 10 bases; nucleotides outside the gene matches: 14. CDR3 protein: CASGRDSMSREQFF. The CDR3 DNA reads as TGCGCCAGCGGCCGGGACAGTATGTCACGAGAGCAGTTCTTC.

Many counts were recorded for this clonotype. This chain joins TRBV12-3 or TRBV12-4 and TRBJ2-1; TRBD2 agrees at 10 bases. V lost 6 bases and J lost 8; bases outside the gene matches: 7. The CDR3 has 14 amino acids. CDR3 DNA sequence: TGTGCCAGCAGAGGACTAGCGGCCTTGGATGAGCAGTTCTTC. This gives the protein CASRGLAALDEQFF.

In the case of this clonotype: This may be a read error: a much more frequent sequence differs by one nucleotide. The V gene is TRBV5-1, the J gene TRBJ2-1; 14 bases are a match to TRBD2. From germline, CDR1 is SGHRS and CDR2 YFSETQ. The CDR3 length is 17 residues. CDR3 DNA: TGCGCCAGCAGCAGGACTAGCGGGAGGACAGCTCGGAATGGGCAGTTCTTC. It specifies CASSRTSGRTARNGQFF.